This T cell receptor (beta chain) came from a study of CD8 T cells in Susac syndrome. Random hexamers primed reverse transcription of 0.5 to 1 ug RNA. From the immunoSEQ multiplex PCR reads, TCRdb called clonotypes with MiXCR, one entry per CDR3 protein. The data show 74,000 or so distinct CDR3 sequences, about 92% seen once. The CDR3 has 11 amino acids. V lost 2 bases, J lost 8 bases, and 6 bases lay in between. CDR1 is LGHNT, CDR2 FRNRAP, per germline. This clonotype was obtained from a human donor with Susac syndrome. The chain links TRBV12-5 to TRBJ1-2; D remains unclear. Material: CD4+ T cells from PBMCs. The CDR3 here is CASGLHAGYTF. CDR3 DNA: TGTGCTAGTGGTTTGCACGCCGGCTACACCTTC.